These 8 T cell receptor beta chains came from one sample sequenced in a study of T-cell memory formation after mild COVID-19. TCRdb reprocessed the 5' RACE reads with MiXCR, giving one entry per CDR3 protein. The sample has around 340,000 distinct CDR3 sequences, approximately 15% seen once; the top ten hold roughly 22%. The sample was PBMCs or a T cell subset sorted from them (not recorded which). These receptors originate from a man between 18 and 29 years old who had mild COVID-19 (a few samples of this study predate the infection). Cell type and time point are not known.

The chain recombines TRBV12-3 or TRBV12-4 with TRBJ1-5; D not certain. V dropped 3 bases and J dropped 3 bases, with 9 bases sitting between them. The CDR3 spans 14 residues. In DNA, the CDR3 is TGTGCCAGCAGTTTCAGTTTATACAATCAGCCCCAGCATTTT. This translates into CASSFSLYNQPQHF.

J is TRBJ2-5 and V is TRBV10-3; D unclear. V lost 4 bases and J 1 base, leaving 10 bases between the germline ends. The CDR3 runs 14 residues. Germline CDR1 reads ENHRY; CDR2 reads SYGVKD. The CDR3: CAISAKAVQETQYF. CDR3 in DNA: TGTGCCATCAGTGCAAAGGCAGTCCAAGAGACCCAGTACTTC.

This clonotype was detected only a few times. The J gene is TRBJ2-1, the V gene TRBV24-1; 7 bases are shared with TRBD1. Losses at the gene ends were 4 bases for V and 8 bases for J; bases not matched to a gene: 10. CDR3 length: 15 amino acids. CDR1 is KGHDR, CDR2 SFDVKD, per germline. The CDR3 protein is CATSDPTSTGDEQFF. The CDR3 nucleotides read TGTGCCACCAGTGACCCAACCTCCACAGGGGATGAGCAGTTCTTC.

The V gene is TRBV6-2 or TRBV6-3, the J gene TRBJ1-1; unclear D gene. Per germline, CDR1 MNHEY and CDR2 SVGEGT. This CDR3 region has 12 residues. Trimming took 2 bases from V and 6 from J, leaving 7 bases between them. The CDR3 protein is CASSYGRAEAFF. The CDR3, as DNA: TGTGCCAGCAGTTACGGGAGGGCTGAAGCTTTCTTT.

This clonotype showed up many times. The rearrangement links TRBV6-2 or TRBV6-3 to TRBJ2-7; 9 positions agree with TRBD2. Trimming cost V 7 bases and J 0 bases; bases outside gene matches: 16. In germline, CDR1 is MNHEY, CDR2 SVGEGT. The CDR3 loop spans 18 amino acids. The CDR3 protein is CASTQRGALPRSSYEQYV. The DNA for the CDR3 is TGTGCCAGCACCCAGCGGGGGGCTCTTCCTAGAAGCTCCTACGAGCAGTACGTC.

The table lists this clonotype with many counts. This chain uses TRBV4-1 with TRBJ1-5, with 8 bases that match TRBD1. Trimming at V came to 4 bases and at J to 9 bases, leaving 11 bases not matched to a gene. CDR3 length: 15 amino acids. Germline-derived CDR1 and CDR2 are MGHRA and YSYEKL. The CDR3 DNA reads as TGCGCCAGCAGCCGCACCGGGACAGGCCTACGGCCCCAGCATTTT. As protein: CASSRTGTGLRPQHF.

This clonotype was counted between two and nine times. The rearrangement uses TRBV4-2 and TRBJ2-2; D is perhaps TRBD2 (5 bases). Trimming stripped 0 bases from V and 4 bases from J, with 15 bases between. Germline values: CDR1 LGHNA, CDR2 YNFKEQ. This CDR3 is 17 amino acids long. This chain's CDR3 is CASSQDLDSPGTGELFF. The CDR3, as DNA: TGTGCCAGCAGCCAAGATTTGGACTCCCCTGGCACCGGGGAGCTGTTTTTT.

In this sample, this clonotype turned up a few times. The CDR3 DNA is TGTGCCAGCAGGAGGGGTGACACCGGGGAGCTGTTTTTT. Translation: CASRRGDTGELFF. The V call is TRBV27, the J call TRBJ2-2; D tentatively fits TRBD1 or TRBD2 (5 bases each). Germline CDR1 reads MNHEY; CDR2 reads SMNVEV (reference sequence). The V and J ends lost 6 bases and 3 bases respectively, with 8 bases between them. The CDR3 loop spans 13 amino acids.